This T cell receptor (beta chain) was observed in a study of T cells after yellow fever vaccination. As TCR cDNA was made by 5'RACE template switching, a universal primer site and UMIs were added. MiXCR was run by TCRdb on the 5' RACE reads, yielding one entry per CDR3 protein. In the table there are 300,000 to 400,000 distinct CDR3 sequences, roughly 8.4% of which are singletons. This clonotype was observed a handful of times. The antigen remains unidentified. CDR1 is SGHTA, CDR2 FQGNSA, per germline. The CDR3 runs to 14 residues. The ends were cut back, 2 bases at V and 8 bases at J, with 13 bases in the middle. General observations from the study: Highly abundant clonotypes carried over from the bulk population could end up in FACS-sorted repertoires as contaminants. Weaker overall, the secondary response nonetheless peaked faster (day 5 versus 15). CD4 and CD8 compartments shared a small share of clonotypes.

The chain uses TRBV7-2 and TRBJ2-1; D is possibly TRBD1 (6 bases). The sequence was obtained from a man in his late teens or twenties who received the YFV17D yellow fever vaccine. The sample was PBMCs, taken around 45 days after the first yellow fever vaccination. The CDR3 reads CASSLLDQGHEQFF. The CDR3 DNA follows: TGTGCCAGCAGCTTATTGGATCAGGGGCATGAGCAGTTCTTC.